The 9 T cell receptor beta chains given below trace back to one sample, sequenced in a study of CD8+CD57+ T cells in acquired aplastic anemia. Genomic DNA templated the TCR beta VDJ and CDR3 profiling. Using its own MiXCR run on the reads, TCRdb lists one record per CDR3 protein. The table lists 200,000 or so distinct CDR3 sequences, 50% to 75% of them singletons. Sequences were obtained from sorted CD4+, CD8+, or CD8+CD57+ T cells (not recorded which) from PBMCs. The receptors were gathered from a human donor with severe aplastic anemia or a healthy control (not recorded which).

For this clonotype: This sequence may be a read error, since a much larger clone differs from it by one base. The CDR3 ends on some other residue instead of the conserved phenylalanine or tryptophan, so this is likely a read error. V and J are TRBV7-9 and TRBJ2-2, with D tentatively TRBD2 (5 bases). The ends were cut back, 3 bases at V and 6 bases at J, with 11 bases in the middle. Germline CDR1 and CDR2: SEHNR and FQNEAQ (reference sequence). The CDR3 runs to 14 residues. CDR3 region: CASSFGEKAGELFL. CDR3 coding DNA: TGTGCCAGCAGCTTCGGGGAAAAAGCCGGGGAGCTGTTTCTT.

This clonotype was picked up a small number of times. The chain recombines TRBV9 with TRBJ2-3; D call uncertain. This CDR3 has 15 residues. The V gene's germline CDR1 is SGDLS and CDR2 YYNGEE. The V end lost 1 base, the J end lost 4 bases, and 13 bases lay between the germline ends. CDR3 sequence reads: CASSVPPNQPDTQYF. In DNA, the CDR3 is TGTGCCAGCAGCGTACCCCCAAATCAGCCAGATACGCAGTATTTT.

The chain recombines TRBV6-5 with TRBJ1-1, with no clear D. Germline loops: CDR1 MNHEY, CDR2 SVGAGI. This CDR3 is built from 13 residues. The germline V and J ends were trimmed by 2 bases and 1 base, with 5 bases remaining between them. The DNA of the CDR3 is TGTGCCAGCAGTTACGGACCGAACACTGAAGCTTTCTTT. It yields the protein CASSYGPNTEAFF.

On this clonotype itself: The conserved closing phenylalanine or tryptophan is absent in this CDR3, likely reflecting a read error. Because the CDR3's place on the DNA is in doubt, the DNA is left out and the CDR3 is given as listed by TCRdb. This chain joins TRBV7-3 and TRBJ2-1; the table's D call, TRBD1, was not checked against the DNA. Germline lookup yields CDR1 SGHTA and CDR2 FQGTGA. The CDR3 is 12 amino acids in total, end residues counted. The CDR3 region is CASSPIPSNRGL.

The chain couples TRBV19 to TRBJ2-7, with 8 bases identical to TRBD1. The germline V gene has CDR1 LNHDA and CDR2 SQIVND (reference sequence). With 4 bases clipped from V and 8 bases from J, the junction kept 7 bases outside the gene matches. CDR3 length: 13 residues. The CDR3 DNA reads TGTGCCAGTAGTACCGGGACAGGCAAGAAGCAGTACTTC. The encoded protein is CASSTGTGKKQYF.

In its sample, this clonotype was seen a few times. This chain connects TRBV9 to TRBJ2-5; D assignment may be TRBD1 or TRBD2 (7 bases each). Germline CDR1 reads SGDLS; CDR2 reads YYNGEE. The CDR3 runs 14 residues. V was shortened by 4 bases and J by 5 bases, with 15 bases between the two germline ends. CDR3 residues: CASSWRQGGETQYF. For the CDR3, the DNA is TGTGCCAGCAGCTGGCGACAGGGAGGGGAGACCCAGTACTTC.

The J gene is TRBJ1-3, the V gene TRBV5-1; TRBD1 matches at 8 bases. The CDR3 has 12 amino acids. CDR1 and CDR2 (germline): SGHRS, YFSETQ. With V trimmed by 4 bases and J by 7 bases, 1 base remained unmatched. The CDR3 DNA reads as TGCGCCAGCAGCCGGGACAGGAACACCATATATTTT. It is translated as CASSRDRNTIYF. The whole variable domain, remainder taken from reference TRBV5-1 and TRBJ1-3, is KAGVTQTPRYLIKTRGQQVTLSCSPISGHRSVSWYQQTPGQGLQFLFEYFSETQRNKGNFPGRFSGRQFSNSRSEMNVSTLELGDSALYLCASSRDRNTIYFGEGSWLTVV.

The rearrangement links TRBV7-9 to TRBJ1-2, with D maybe TRBD1 (6 bases). The CDR3 spans 11 residues. V lost 5 bases to trimming and J lost 9 bases, with 10 bases between them. Germline V gene lookup returns CDR1 SEHNR and CDR2 FQNEAQ (reference sequence). This CDR3 is CASSRTASYTF. For the CDR3, the DNA is TGTGCCAGCAGCCGGACAGCAAGCTACACCTTC.

This clonotype turned up a few times. The V call is TRBV7-8, the J call TRBJ2-5, with 9 bases lining up with TRBD1. Germline V CDR1 and CDR2: SGHVS, FQNEAQ. The CDR3 runs 15 residues. With 3 bases clipped from V and 5 bases from J, the junction kept 7 bases outside the gene matches. CDR3 bases: TGTGCCAGCAGCTTGGGGACAGGGAGTCGGGAGACCCAGTACTTC. It encodes CASSLGTGSRETQYF.